This TCR beta chain stems from a study of T cells in Graves' hyperthyroidism and ophthalmopathy. The germline V and J ends were trimmed by 1 base and 2 bases, with 11 bases remaining between them. The CDR3 runs to 15 residues. Germline CDR1 SEHNR, CDR2 FQNEAQ (reference sequence). Researchers took RNA transcripts and amplified the TCR beta CDR3 regions from them. First-round RT-PCR targeting the TCR CDR3 was performed with the HTBI primer set. MiXCR, applied by TCRdb to the multiplex PCR reads, yields one record per CDR3 protein. The sample records fewer than 900,000 distinct CDR3 sequences, 15% to 20% being singletons.

The chain recombines TRBV7-9 with TRBJ1-2, with unresolved D. Sequences were obtained from blood. This clonotype originated in a man between 18 and 35 years old with Graves' hyperthyroidism. CDR3 protein: CASSLDVKVNYGYTF. CDR3 DNA: TGTGCCAGCAGCTTAGATGTTAAGGTCAACTATGGCTACACCTTC.